Below are 8 T cell receptor beta chains sequenced from a single sample in a study of beta chain features in type 1 diabetes. Reverse transcribing all isolated RNA meant expressed TCRB transcripts were sequenced. Clones were read by immunoSEQ multiplex PCR, and TCRdb kept only the in-frame ones, dropping some. The sample lists hundreds of thousands of clones, approximately 16% occurring once. Findings of the study overall: Shortening that was moderate but significant affected the TCRB CDR3s of Type 1 diabetes patients in all four CD4+ subsets.

Their cognate antigens are unknown. The sequencing input was naive CD4+ T cells from blood. These receptors all stem from a man aged 18 to 30 with type 1 diabetes.

This chain joins TRBV28 and TRBJ2-1; TRBD2 matches 13 bases. The V gene's germline CDR1 is MDHEN and CDR2 SYDVKM. V was pared by 6 bases and J by 8 bases, with 4 bases of the junction left unmatched. The CDR3 runs to 14 residues. The CDR3 coding sequence is TGTGCCAGCAGGACTAGCGGGGGGACCTATGAGCAGTTCTTC. Encoded protein: CASRTSGGTYEQFF.

The chain recombines TRBV7-2 with TRBJ2-1; 9 nucleotides match TRBD2. J gave up 7 bases and V 2 bases, and 9 bases lay outside the gene matches. Germline V lookup: CDR1 SGHTA, CDR2 FQGNSA. The CDR3 has 16 amino acids. The CDR3 is CASSLFGGGAGNEQFF. As DNA, the CDR3 is TGTGCCAGCAGCTTATTTGGCGGGGGGGCGGGTAATGAGCAGTTCTTC.

This rearrangement joins TRBV5-1 to TRBJ2-7; D may be TRBD1 (5 bases). This CDR3 contains 14 residues. V shed 3 bases and J shed 2 bases, with 12 bases lying between them. Germline V gene sequence: CDR1 SGHRS, CDR2 YFSETQ. The CDR3 loop reads CASSSNTGTYEQYF. The CDR3 region has the DNA TGCGCCAGCAGCTCCAACACAGGAACCTACGAGCAGTACTTC.

The rearrangement links TRBV30 to TRBJ2-5; possibly TRBD2 for D (6 bases). The CDR3 spans 15 residues. The V gene lost 4 bases and the J gene lost 5 bases, with 20 bases spanning the gap. The germline CDR1 and CDR2 sequences are GTSNPN and SVGIG (reference sequence). This chain's CDR3 is CAWTRMGWGVETQYF. The DNA for the CDR3 is TGTGCCTGGACCCGGATGGGGTGGGGGGTTGAGACCCAGTACTTC.

V usage is TRBV2 and J usage is TRBJ2-7; 10 bases align to TRBD1. V was clipped by 4 bases and J by 5 bases; unmatched bases: 5. Germline assignment: CDR1 SNHLY and CDR2 FYNNEI. The CDR3 has 14 amino acids. CDR3 region: CASSALGQGDEQYF. The CDR3 DNA is TGTGCCAGCAGTGCTTTAGGACAGGGGGACGAGCAGTACTTC.

V gene TRBV28 combines with J gene TRBJ1-1, with D possibly matching TRBD1 (5 bases). The CDR3 spans 13 residues. V gave up 5 bases and J gave up 11 bases, with 18 bases separating them. In germline, CDR1 is MDHEN, CDR2 SYDVKM. In nucleotides, the CDR3 is TGTGCCAGCAGTCTCCCGGGGGTTGGGCAGGCTTTCTTT. Residues: CASSLPGVGQAFF.

This clone was seen a few times. J is TRBJ1-1 and V is TRBV5-1; the match to TRBD1 covers 10 bases. This CDR3 is 15 amino acids long. The trim removed 4 bases at V and 1 base at J, leaving 4 bases unmatched. The germline V gene has CDR1 SGHRS and CDR2 YFSETQ. CDR3 DNA: TGCGCCAGCAGCCGGAGACAGGGGGCGAACACTGAAGCTTTCTTT. Protein sequence: CASSRRQGANTEAFF.

This clone turned up a few times. This chain uses TRBV5-1 with TRBJ1-1, with 9 nucleotides matching TRBD1. CDR3 size: 14 residues. V was pared by 4 bases and J by 3 bases, with 4 bases of the junction left unmatched. CDR1 is SGHRS, CDR2 YFSETQ, per germline. The CDR3 region is CASSGRTGDTEAFF. In nucleotides, the CDR3 is TGCGCCAGCAGCGGAAGGACAGGGGACACTGAAGCTTTCTTT.